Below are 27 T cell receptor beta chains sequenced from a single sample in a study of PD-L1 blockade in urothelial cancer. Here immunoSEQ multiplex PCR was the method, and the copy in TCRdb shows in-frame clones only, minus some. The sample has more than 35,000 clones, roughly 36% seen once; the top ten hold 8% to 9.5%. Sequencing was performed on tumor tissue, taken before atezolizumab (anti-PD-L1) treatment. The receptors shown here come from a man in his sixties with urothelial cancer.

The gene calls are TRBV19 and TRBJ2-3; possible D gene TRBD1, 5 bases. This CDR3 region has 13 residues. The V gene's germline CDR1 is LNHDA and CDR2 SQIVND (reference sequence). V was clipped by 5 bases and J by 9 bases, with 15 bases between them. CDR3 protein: CASSPQGLGTQYF. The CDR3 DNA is TGTGCCAGTAGTCCCCAGGGCTTAGGGACGCAGTATTTT.

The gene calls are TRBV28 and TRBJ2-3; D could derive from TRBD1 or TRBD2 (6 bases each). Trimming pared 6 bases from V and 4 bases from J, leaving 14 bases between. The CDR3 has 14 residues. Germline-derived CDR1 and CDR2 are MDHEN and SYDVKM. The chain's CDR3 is CASSPLEGADTQYF. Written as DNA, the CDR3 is TGTGCCAGCAGCCCCTTGGAGGGGGCAGATACGCAGTATTTT.

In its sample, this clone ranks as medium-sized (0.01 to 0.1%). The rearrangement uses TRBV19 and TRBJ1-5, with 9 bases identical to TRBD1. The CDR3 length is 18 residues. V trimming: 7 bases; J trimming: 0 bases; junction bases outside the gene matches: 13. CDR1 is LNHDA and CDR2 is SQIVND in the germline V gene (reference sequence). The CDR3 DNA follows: TGTGCCAGTACCACGGGACAGGGAGGCCGGTATAGCAATCAGCCCCAGCATTTT. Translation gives CASTTGQGGRYSNQPQHF.

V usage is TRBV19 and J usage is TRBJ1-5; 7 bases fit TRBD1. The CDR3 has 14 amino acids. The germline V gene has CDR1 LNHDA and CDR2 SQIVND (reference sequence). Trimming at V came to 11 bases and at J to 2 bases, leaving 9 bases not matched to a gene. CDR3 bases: TGTGCCTCCCGACAGGGCTGGGGCAATCAGCCCCAGCATTTT. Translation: CASRQGWGNQPQHF.

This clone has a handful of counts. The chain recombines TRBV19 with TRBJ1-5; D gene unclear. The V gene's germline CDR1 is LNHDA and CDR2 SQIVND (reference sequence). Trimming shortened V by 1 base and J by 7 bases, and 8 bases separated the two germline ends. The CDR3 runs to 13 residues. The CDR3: CASSIGTLQPQHF. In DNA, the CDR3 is TGTGCCAGTAGTATAGGGACTCTCCAGCCCCAGCATTTT.

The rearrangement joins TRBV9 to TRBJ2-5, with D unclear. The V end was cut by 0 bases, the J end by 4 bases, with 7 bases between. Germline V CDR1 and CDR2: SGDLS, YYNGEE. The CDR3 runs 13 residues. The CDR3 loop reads CASSVDSRETQYF. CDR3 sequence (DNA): TGTGCCAGCAGCGTAGATAGCCGAGAGACCCAGTACTTC.

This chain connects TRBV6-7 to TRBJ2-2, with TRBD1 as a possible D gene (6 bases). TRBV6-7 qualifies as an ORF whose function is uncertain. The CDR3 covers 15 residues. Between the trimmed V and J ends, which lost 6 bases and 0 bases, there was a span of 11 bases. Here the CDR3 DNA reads TGTGCCAGCAGACTCGGGACATCGAACACCGGGGAGCTGTTTTTT. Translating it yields CASRLGTSNTGELFF.

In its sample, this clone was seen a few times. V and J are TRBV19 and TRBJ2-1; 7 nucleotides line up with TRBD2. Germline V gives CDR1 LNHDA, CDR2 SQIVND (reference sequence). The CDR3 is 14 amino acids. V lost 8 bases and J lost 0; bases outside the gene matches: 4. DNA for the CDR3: TGTGCCAGTCGGGGGGTTAGCTCCTACAATGAGCAGTTCTTC. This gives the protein CASRGVSSYNEQFF. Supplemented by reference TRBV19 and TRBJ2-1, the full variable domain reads DGGITQSPKYLFRKEGQNVTLSCEQNLNHDAMYWYRQDPGQGLRLIYYSQIVNDFQKGDIAEGYSVSREKKESFPLTVTSAQKNPTAFYLCASRGVSSYNEQFFGPGTRLTVL.

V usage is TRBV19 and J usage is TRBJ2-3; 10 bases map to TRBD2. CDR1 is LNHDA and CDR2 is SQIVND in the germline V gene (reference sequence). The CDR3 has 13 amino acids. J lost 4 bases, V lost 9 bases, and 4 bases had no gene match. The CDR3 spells CASASGSADTQYF. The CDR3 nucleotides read TGTGCCAGCGCTAGCGGGAGTGCAGATACGCAGTATTTT.

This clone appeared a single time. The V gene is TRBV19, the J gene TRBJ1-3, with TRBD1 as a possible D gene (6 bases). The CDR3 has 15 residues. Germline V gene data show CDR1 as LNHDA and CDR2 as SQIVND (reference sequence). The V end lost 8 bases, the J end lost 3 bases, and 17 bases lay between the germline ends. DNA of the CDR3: TGTGCCAGTTTTGAGACAGGTTTGAGTGGAAACACCATATATTTT. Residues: CASFETGLSGNTIYF.

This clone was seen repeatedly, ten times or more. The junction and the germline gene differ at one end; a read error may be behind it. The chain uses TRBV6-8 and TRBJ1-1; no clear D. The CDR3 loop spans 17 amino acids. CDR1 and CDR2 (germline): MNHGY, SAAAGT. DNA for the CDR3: TGTGCCATCAGTTTTGGTTGGGGTACGGGCATGAACACTGAAGCTTTCTTT. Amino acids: CAISFGWGTGMNTEAFF.

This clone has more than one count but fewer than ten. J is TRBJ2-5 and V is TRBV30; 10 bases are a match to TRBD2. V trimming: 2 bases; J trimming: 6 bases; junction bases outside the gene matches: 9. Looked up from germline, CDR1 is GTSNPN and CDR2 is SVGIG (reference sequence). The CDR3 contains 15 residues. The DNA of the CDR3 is TGTGCCTGGAGTAGTAGGCTAGCGGGGGCGCAGACCCAGTACTTC. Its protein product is CAWSSRLAGAQTQYF.

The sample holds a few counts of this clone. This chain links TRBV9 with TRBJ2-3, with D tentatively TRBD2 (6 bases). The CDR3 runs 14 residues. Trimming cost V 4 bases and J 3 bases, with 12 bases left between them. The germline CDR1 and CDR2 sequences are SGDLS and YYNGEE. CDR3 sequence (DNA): TGTGCCAGCAGCAAAAGTGGGGGGACAGATACGCAGTATTTT. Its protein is CASSKSGGTDTQYF.

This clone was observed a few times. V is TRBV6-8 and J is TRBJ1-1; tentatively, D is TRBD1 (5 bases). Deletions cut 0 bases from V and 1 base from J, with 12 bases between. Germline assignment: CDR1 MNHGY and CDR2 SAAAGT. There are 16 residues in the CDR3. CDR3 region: CASSYSKRRANTEAFF. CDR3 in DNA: TGTGCCAGCAGTTACTCGAAACGCAGGGCGAACACTGAAGCTTTCTTT.

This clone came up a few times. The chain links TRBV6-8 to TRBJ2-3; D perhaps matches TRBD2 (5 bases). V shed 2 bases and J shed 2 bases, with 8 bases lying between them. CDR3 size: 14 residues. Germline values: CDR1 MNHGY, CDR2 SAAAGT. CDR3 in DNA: TGTGCCAGCAGTTACGGGAGTTCCACAGATACGCAGTATTTT. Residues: CASSYGSSTDTQYF.

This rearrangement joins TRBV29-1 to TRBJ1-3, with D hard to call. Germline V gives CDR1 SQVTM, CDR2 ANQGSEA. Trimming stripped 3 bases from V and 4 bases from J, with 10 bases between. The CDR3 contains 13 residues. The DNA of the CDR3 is TGCAGCGTTGAGGGTTGGAGCGGAAACACCATATATTTT. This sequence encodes CSVEGWSGNTIYF.

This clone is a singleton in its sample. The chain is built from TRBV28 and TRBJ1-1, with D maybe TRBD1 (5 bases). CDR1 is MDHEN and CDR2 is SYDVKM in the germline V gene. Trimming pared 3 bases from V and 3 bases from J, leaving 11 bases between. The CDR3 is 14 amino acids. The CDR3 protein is CASSLGRGYTEAFF. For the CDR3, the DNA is TGTGCCAGCAGTTTGGGGCGGGGATACACTGAAGCTTTCTTT. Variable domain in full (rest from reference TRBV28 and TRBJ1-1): DVKVTQSSRYLVKRTGEKVFLECVQDMDHENMFWYRQDPGLGLRLIYFSYDVKMKEKGDIPEGYSVSREKKERFSLILESASTNQTSMYLCASSLGRGYTEAFFGQGTRLTVV.

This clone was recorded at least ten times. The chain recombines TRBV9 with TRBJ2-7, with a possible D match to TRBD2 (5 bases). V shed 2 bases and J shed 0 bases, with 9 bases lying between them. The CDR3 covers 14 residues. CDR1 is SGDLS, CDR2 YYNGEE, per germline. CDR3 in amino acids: CASSVSGNSYEQYF. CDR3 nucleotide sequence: TGTGCCAGCAGCGTTTCCGGGAACTCCTACGAGCAGTACTTC.

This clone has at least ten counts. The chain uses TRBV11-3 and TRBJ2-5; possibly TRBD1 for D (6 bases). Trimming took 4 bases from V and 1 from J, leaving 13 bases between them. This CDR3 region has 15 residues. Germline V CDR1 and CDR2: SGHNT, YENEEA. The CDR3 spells CASSSSPGAQETQYF. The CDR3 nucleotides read TGTGCCAGCAGCTCCAGCCCAGGGGCCCAAGAGACCCAGTACTTC.

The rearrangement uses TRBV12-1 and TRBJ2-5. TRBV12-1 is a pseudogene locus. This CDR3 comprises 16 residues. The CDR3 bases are TGTGCCAGCAGCAGACGCCTGCCTCCTATTCGGGAGACCCAGTACTTC. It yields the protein CASSRRLPPIRETQYF.

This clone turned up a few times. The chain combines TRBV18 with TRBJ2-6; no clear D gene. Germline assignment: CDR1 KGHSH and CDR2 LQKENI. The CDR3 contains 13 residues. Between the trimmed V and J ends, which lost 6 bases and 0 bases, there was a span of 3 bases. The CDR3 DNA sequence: TGTGCCAGCTCCAGCTCTGGGGCCAACGTCCTGACTTTC. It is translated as CASSSSGANVLTF.

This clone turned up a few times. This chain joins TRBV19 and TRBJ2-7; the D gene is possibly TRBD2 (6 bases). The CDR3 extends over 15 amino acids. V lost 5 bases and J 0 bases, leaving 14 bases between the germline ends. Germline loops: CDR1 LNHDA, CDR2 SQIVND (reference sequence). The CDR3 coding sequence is TGTGCCAGTAGTCTTGGGGGGAGCCGCTCCTACGAGCAGTACTTC. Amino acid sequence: CASSLGGSRSYEQYF.

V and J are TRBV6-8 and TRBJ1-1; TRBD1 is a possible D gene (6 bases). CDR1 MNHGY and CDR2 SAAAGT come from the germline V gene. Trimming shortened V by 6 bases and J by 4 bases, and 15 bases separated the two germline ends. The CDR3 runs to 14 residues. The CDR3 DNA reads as TGTGCCAGCAGGGACGACAGGCGGGTCACTGAAGCTTTCTTT. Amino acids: CASRDDRRVTEAFF.

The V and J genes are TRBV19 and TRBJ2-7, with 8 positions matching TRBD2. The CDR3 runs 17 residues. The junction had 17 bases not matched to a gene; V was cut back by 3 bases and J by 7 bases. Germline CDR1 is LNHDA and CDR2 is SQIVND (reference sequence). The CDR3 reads CASSMGHLSGSGGEQYF. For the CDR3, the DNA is TGTGCCAGTAGTATGGGGCACCTTAGCGGCTCGGGAGGGGAGCAGTACTTC.

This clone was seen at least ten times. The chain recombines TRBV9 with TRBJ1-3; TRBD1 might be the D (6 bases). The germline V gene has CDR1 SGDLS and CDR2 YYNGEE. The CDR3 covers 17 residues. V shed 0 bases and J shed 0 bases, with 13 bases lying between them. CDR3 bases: TGTGCCAGCAGCGTAGGCCCCCGACAGGACTCTGGAAACACCATATATTTT. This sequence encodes CASSVGPRQDSGNTIYF.

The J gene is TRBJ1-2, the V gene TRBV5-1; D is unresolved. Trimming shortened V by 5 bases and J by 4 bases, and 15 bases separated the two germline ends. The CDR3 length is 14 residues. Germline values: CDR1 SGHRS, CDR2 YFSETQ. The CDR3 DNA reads TGCGCCAGCAGGTTGACCCAGTTTTCCTATGGCTACACCTTC. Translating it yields CASRLTQFSYGYTF.

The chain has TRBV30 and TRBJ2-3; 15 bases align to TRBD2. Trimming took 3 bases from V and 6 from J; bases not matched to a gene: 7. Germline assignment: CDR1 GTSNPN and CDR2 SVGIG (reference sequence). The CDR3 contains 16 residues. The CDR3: CAWSVRTSGGADTQYF. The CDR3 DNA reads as TGTGCCTGGAGCGTGCGGACTAGCGGGGGGGCGGATACGCAGTATTTT.